One sample yielded the 18 T cell receptor beta chains listed below, sequenced in a study of blood T cell repertoires in COVID-19. Only in-frame clones appear in the TCRdb table, and some are missing; sequencing was by immunoSEQ multiplex PCR. The table records 45,000 to 65,000 clones, 65% to 85% of them present only once. Sequenced material: peripheral blood. The receptors come from a man in his forties with acute or convalescent COVID-19.

This clone came up a few times. The chain carries TRBV5-1 and TRBJ1-2; D call uncertain. CDR1 and CDR2 (germline): SGHRS, YFSETQ. The CDR3 loop spans 14 amino acids. V lost 4 bases and J 1 base, leaving 11 bases between the germline ends. The CDR3 DNA sequence: TGCGCCAGCAGCCCGTCCGGAGATAACTATGGCTACACCTTC. Protein product: CASSPSGDNYGYTF.

This chain joins TRBV2 and TRBJ1-1; 9 bases map to TRBD1. The CDR3 has 14 amino acids. Germline V gene lookup returns CDR1 SNHLY and CDR2 FYNNEI. V gave up 5 bases and J gave up 7 bases; unmatched junction bases: 8. The chain's CDR3 is CASSRRQGGDEAFF. CDR3 DNA: TGTGCCAGCAGTAGACGACAGGGGGGCGATGAAGCTTTCTTT.

The rearrangement uses TRBV9 and TRBJ1-1; D gene unclear. The CDR3 has 16 residues. CDR1 and CDR2 (germline): SGDLS, YYNGEE. The V end lost 3 bases, the J end lost 0 bases, and 15 bases lay between the germline ends. The CDR3 DNA follows: TGTGCCAGCAGCGCCCACTACGAGCTCTTGAACACTGAAGCTTTCTTT. Its translation is CASSAHYELLNTEAFF.

This chain links TRBV30 with TRBJ2-7; TRBD2 aligns across 9 bases. The germline V gene encodes CDR1 GTSNPN and CDR2 SVGIG (reference sequence). The CDR3 contains 14 residues. Unmatched junction bases numbered 3, after V lost 1 base and J lost 2 bases. CDR3 in amino acids: CAWSASGRPYEQYF. The CDR3 coding sequence is TGTGCCTGGAGTGCGAGCGGGAGGCCCTACGAGCAGTACTTC. Full variable domain (outside the CDR3, taken from reference TRBV30 and TRBJ2-7): SQTIHQWPATLVQPVGSPLSLECTVEGTSNPNLYWYRQAAGRGLQLLFYSVGIGQISSEVPQNLSASRPQDRQFILSSKKLLLSDSGFYLCAWSASGRPYEQYFGPGTRLTVT.

This clone appeared a few times. The chain uses TRBV7-9 and TRBJ1-3; D not certain. V lost 8 bases, J lost 1 base, and 9 bases lay in between. The CDR3 contains 13 residues. The germline CDR1 and CDR2 sequences are SEHNR and FQNEAQ (reference sequence). The CDR3, as DNA: TGTGCCAGCCAGAAACCTTCTGGAAACACCATATATTTT. Translation: CASQKPSGNTIYF.

In this sample, this clone turned up a few times. This sequence joins TRBV7-9 and TRBJ1-1, with TRBD1 as a possible D gene (5 bases). Per germline, CDR1 SEHNR and CDR2 FQNEAQ (reference sequence). Between the trimmed V and J ends, which lost 3 bases and 10 bases, there was a span of 12 bases. This CDR3 region has 12 residues. In nucleotides, the CDR3 is TGTGCCAGCAGCTTCAGGGCGCTCGGAGCTTTCTTT. Its translation is CASSFRALGAFF.

This clone was seen ten or more times. The chain uses TRBV6-5 and TRBJ2-2, with no clear D. V was cut by 6 bases and J by 5 bases, with 13 bases left in between. The CDR3 extends over 14 amino acids. Germline V gene sequence: CDR1 MNHEY, CDR2 SVGAGI. As DNA, the CDR3 is TGTGCCAGCAGAGGCCAGGATCTTACCGGGGAGCTGTTTTTT. Amino acids: CASRGQDLTGELFF.

The rearrangement links TRBV2 to TRBJ1-5, with 8 bases lining up with TRBD1. Looked up from germline, CDR1 is SNHLY and CDR2 is FYNNEI. With 1 base clipped from V and 5 bases from J, the junction kept 1 base outside the gene matches. The CDR3 loop spans 14 amino acids. CDR3 coding DNA: TGTGCCAGCAGTGAAGGGACAGGGTATCAGCCCCAGCATTTT. Protein: CASSEGTGYQPQHF. The full variable domain, its missing parts supplied by reference TRBV2 and TRBJ1-5, is EPEVTQTPSHQVTQMGQEVILRCVPISNHLYFYWYRQILGQKVEFLVSFYNNEISEKSEIFDDQFSVERPDGSNFTLKIRSTKLEDSAMYFCASSEGTGYQPQHFGDGTRLSIL.

The rearrangement links TRBV5-6 to TRBJ2-2; 7 nucleotides align to TRBD2. CDR1 and CDR2 (germline): SGHDT, YYEEEE. This CDR3 contains 16 residues. Unmatched junction bases numbered 11, after V lost 1 base and J lost 8 bases. In DNA form, the CDR3 reads TGTGCCAGCAGCTTGAGGTCCGGGAGGCTAGTGGGGGAGCTGTTTTTT. This encodes CASSLRSGRLVGELFF.

The chain uses TRBV7-2 and TRBJ1-3; no definite D call. The ends were cut back, 2 bases at V and 0 bases at J, with 14 bases in the middle. There are 17 residues in the CDR3. Germline V gene lookup returns CDR1 SGHTA and CDR2 FQGNSA. CDR3 amino acids: CASSLSFGRTSGNTIYF. In nucleotides, the CDR3 is TGTGCCAGCAGCTTATCTTTTGGCAGAACCTCTGGAAACACCATATATTTT.

The V call is TRBV9, the J call TRBJ1-4; 8 nucleotides align to TRBD1. The CDR3 runs 14 residues. The V segment lost 3 bases and the J segment 7 bases; nucleotides outside the gene matches: 5. Germline V gives CDR1 SGDLS, CDR2 YYNGEE. The CDR3 sequence: CASSGTGGFEKLFF. In nucleotides, the CDR3 is TGTGCCAGCAGCGGTACAGGGGGATTTGAAAAACTGTTTTTT.

V usage is TRBV6-5 and J usage is TRBJ1-2; the D gene is possibly TRBD1 (5 bases). The germline V and J ends were trimmed by 7 bases and 3 bases, with 12 bases remaining between them. Germline CDR1 reads MNHEY; CDR2 reads SVGAGI. The CDR3 is 13 residues long. CDR3 loop: CASIGVRDYGYTF. CDR3 nucleotides: TGTGCCAGCATAGGGGTCCGGGACTATGGCTACACCTTC.

The V gene is TRBV30, the J gene TRBJ1-6; possibly TRBD1 for D (5 bases). The V end was cut by 0 bases, the J end by 11 bases, with 14 bases between. This CDR3 region has 14 residues. Germline V CDR1 and CDR2: GTSNPN, SVGIG (reference sequence). The CDR3 sequence: CAWSVAGRGPPLHF. The CDR3, as DNA: TGTGCCTGGAGTGTGGCAGGGCGAGGCCCACCCCTCCACTTT.

The chain is built from TRBV28 and TRBJ1-1; 11 nucleotides align to TRBD1. Germline-derived CDR1 and CDR2 are MDHEN and SYDVKM. J was trimmed by 3 bases and V by 1 base; bases with no gene match: 10. The CDR3 extends over 18 amino acids. DNA of the CDR3: TGTGCCAGCAGTTTATTCTTCGGGACAGGGGGAGTGGACACTGAAGCTTTCTTT. Amino acids: CASSLFFGTGGVDTEAFF.

The chain employs TRBV6-5 and TRBJ2-4; a weak D match, TRBD1 (6 bases). Per germline, CDR1 MNHEY and CDR2 SVGAGI. Trimming removed 6 bases at V and 6 bases at J, with 15 bases between. The CDR3 is made up of 14 amino acids. CDR3 coding DNA: TGTGCCAGCAGCAAAACAGGGATGGGAAACATTCAGTACTTC. Amino acids: CASSKTGMGNIQYF.

V and J are TRBV5-1 and TRBJ1-1; a possible D gene is TRBD1 (6 bases). The V end was cut by 6 bases, the J end by 11 bases, with 14 bases between. Germline CDR1 and CDR2: SGHRS and YFSETQ. This CDR3 spans 11 amino acids. CDR3 DNA sequence: TGCGCCAGCAACTCAGGGGTGCGGGCTTTCTTT. Encoded protein: CASNSGVRAFF.

The chain recombines TRBV1 with TRBJ2-7; TRBD2, the table's D call, lacks a check against the DNA. TRBV1 is labeled a pseudogene. The CDR3 extends over 15 amino acids. The CDR3 region has the DNA TGCACCAGCAGCCAGTATAGCGGGCACTCCTACGAGCAGTACGTC. Protein sequence: CTSSQYSGHSYEQYV.

This chain joins TRBV27 and TRBJ1-5; D unresolved. V lost 4 bases and J 3 bases, leaving 10 bases between the germline ends. CDR1 MNHEY and CDR2 SMNVEV come from the germline V gene (reference sequence). The CDR3 totals 14 residues. CDR3 protein: CASSSHLTNQPQHF. DNA for the CDR3: TGTGCCAGCAGTTCCCACTTAACCAATCAGCCCCAGCATTTT.